This T cell receptor beta chain was captured by sequencing in a study of blood T cell repertoires in COVID-19. Sequenced by immunoSEQ multiplex PCR; TCRdb stores in-frame clones only, minus some. Of approximately 440,000 clones listed, about 90% were seen once; the top ten hold more than 0.55%. The germline V gene has CDR1 SGHKS and CDR2 YYEKEE (reference sequence). CDR3 length equals 16 residues. With 0 bases removed from V and 2 bases from J, the gap between germline ends came to 11 bases. This rearrangement joins TRBV5-5 to TRBJ1-4; no reliable D call. The TCR originated in a man younger than 30 who had recovered from COVID-19. The sequencing input was PBMCs or T cells enriched from blood (not recorded which). CDR3 DNA sequence: TGTGCCAGCAGCTTGGACGGGGTTGTGACTAATGAAAAACTGTTTTTT. It translates to CASSLDGVVTNEKLFF.